These 24 T cell receptor beta chains share one sample of origin, sequenced in a study of control samples from healthy donors and cancer patients. The method was immunoSEQ multiplex PCR; TCRdb's version includes in-frame clones alone and lacks a portion of them. The table shows about 110,000 clones, with less than 95% occurring only once. Sequenced sample: blood. Every receptor here comes from a human donor in good health. The donor label of this sample is uncertain.

V and J are TRBV2 and TRBJ1-5; unclear D gene. Trimming left V 5 bases short and J 1 base short, with 12 bases between. The CDR3 sequence is 15 residues long. The germline V gene has CDR1 SNHLY and CDR2 FYNNEI. CDR3 sequence: CASSRSPVSNQPQHF. CDR3 nucleotide sequence: TGTGCCAGCAGTAGGTCCCCGGTAAGCAATCAGCCCCAGCATTTT.

To note about this clone: Other DNA sequences within the sample encode an identical CDR3. The chain recombines TRBV6-6 with TRBJ1-2, with 11 nucleotides matching TRBD1. V shed 2 bases, J shed 6 bases, and the junction held 8 bases outside the gene matches. Germline CDR1 MNHNY, CDR2 SVGAGI (reference sequence). The CDR3 totals 16 residues. The CDR3 region is CASSYIGTGGVHGYTF. For the CDR3, the DNA is TGTGCCAGCAGTTACATAGGGACAGGGGGGGTTCATGGCTACACCTTC.

This clone appeared a single time. V gene TRBV3-1 (or the pseudogene TRBV3-2) combines with J gene TRBJ2-7; 9 positions agree with TRBD2. After removal of 2 bases from V and 2 bases from J, the junction contained 13 bases not matched to a gene. The germline V gene encodes CDR1 LGHDT and CDR2 YNNKEL (reference sequence). This CDR3 has 18 residues. CDR3 amino acids: CASSQYTSGRGGTYEQYF. The CDR3 DNA follows: TGTGCCAGCAGCCAATATACTAGCGGGCGGGGGGGTACCTACGAGCAGTACTTC.

The chain couples TRBV3-1 (or the pseudogene TRBV3-2) to TRBJ1-1; D gene uncertain. V lost 1 base and J lost 8, with 8 bases in between. Germline V CDR1 and CDR2: LGHDT, YNNKEL (reference sequence). The CDR3 extends over 12 amino acids. CDR3 sequence (DNA): TGTGCCAGCAGCCAAGTTTACGGAGAAGCTTTCTTT. Protein product: CASSQVYGEAFF.

The chain combines TRBV19 with TRBJ2-1; 10 positions agree with TRBD2. Trimming took 5 bases from V and 4 from J; bases not matched to a gene: 5. Germline loops: CDR1 LNHDA, CDR2 SQIVND (reference sequence). The CDR3 runs to 15 residues. The CDR3 loop is CASSGSGGSYNEQFF. The DNA for the CDR3 is TGTGCCAGTAGTGGTAGCGGGGGGTCTTACAATGAGCAGTTCTTC. Full variable domain (missing parts from reference TRBV19 and TRBJ2-1): DGGITQSPKYLFRKEGQNVTLSCEQNLNHDAMYWYRQDPGQGLRLIYYSQIVNDFQKGDIAEGYSVSREKKESFPLTVTSAQKNPTAFYLCASSGSGGSYNEQFFGPGTRLTVL.

This chain uses TRBV27 with TRBJ1-2; D unclear. V gave up 6 bases and J gave up 3 bases, with 8 bases separating them. Germline V gives CDR1 MNHEY, CDR2 SMNVEV (reference sequence). The CDR3 covers 12 residues. CDR3 sequence: CASRNIYYGYTF. The CDR3 nucleotides are TGTGCCAGCAGGAACATATACTATGGCTACACCTTC.

This sequence joins TRBV5-6 and TRBJ1-4; a possible D gene is TRBD1 (5 bases). CDR1 is SGHDT and CDR2 is YYEEEE in the germline V gene. The germline V and J ends were trimmed by 3 bases and 0 bases, with 18 bases remaining between them. The CDR3 runs to 18 residues. The CDR3 sequence: CASSSYFPTATTNEKLFF. CDR3 bases: TGTGCCAGCAGCTCATATTTTCCGACAGCCACAACTAATGAAAAACTGTTTTTT.

The chain links TRBV19 to TRBJ1-1, with 7 nucleotides matching TRBD1. The CDR3 consists of 15 residues. Germline CDR1 LNHDA, CDR2 SQIVND (reference sequence). After removal of 5 bases from V and 2 bases from J, the junction contained 8 bases not matched to a gene. CDR3 sequence: CASSVPGTANTEAFF. In DNA form, the CDR3 reads TGTGCCAGTAGTGTTCCCGGGACAGCAAACACTGAAGCTTTCTTT.

The chain recombines TRBV9 with TRBJ1-1, with unresolved D. Germline lookup yields CDR1 SGDLS and CDR2 YYNGEE. V lost 3 bases, J lost 4 bases, and 13 bases lay in between. The CDR3 runs to 14 residues. The CDR3 protein is CASSGGRVSTEAFF. CDR3 in DNA: TGTGCCAGCAGCGGAGGGAGGGTTTCCACTGAAGCTTTCTTT.

CDR3 amino acids: CASSDTRSYNSPLHF. The CDR3 DNA reads TGTGCCAGCAGTGACACCCGCTCCTATAATTCACCCCTCCACTTT. This sequence joins TRBV25-1 and TRBJ1-6; D remains ambiguous. Looked up from germline, CDR1 is MGHDK and CDR2 is SYGVNS. Trimming removed 3 bases from V and 0 bases from J, with 6 bases in between. This CDR3 has 15 amino acids.

This chain joins TRBV6-2 or TRBV6-3 and TRBJ1-5; D not certain. The germline V gene has CDR1 MNHEY and CDR2 SVGEGT. The CDR3 totals 13 residues. Trimming took off 2 bases at V and 5 bases at J, with 7 bases between the two ends. CDR3 sequence: CASSYEVHQPQHF. The CDR3 nucleotides are TGTGCCAGCAGTTACGAGGTGCATCAGCCCCAGCATTTT.

V usage is TRBV24-1 and J usage is TRBJ2-2; a possible D gene is TRBD2 (7 bases). CDR1 and CDR2 from the germline V gene are KGHDR and SFDVKD. Trimming removed 8 bases from V and 2 bases from J, with 8 bases in between. The CDR3 runs to 13 residues. Here the CDR3 DNA reads TGTGCCACCACGGGGGGCAACACCGGGGAGCTGTTTTTT. Translated, it gives CATTGGNTGELFF.

The chain joins TRBV12-3 or TRBV12-4 to TRBJ1-3, with 9 nucleotides matching TRBD1. V was pared by 6 bases and J by 4 bases, with 1 base of the junction left unmatched. CDR3 length equals 13 residues. The CDR3 DNA reads TGTGCCAGCAGAGGGACAGGGGGAAACACCATATATTTT. It specifies CASRGTGGNTIYF.

This chain connects TRBV6-4 to TRBJ1-6; D gene ambiguous. CDR3 length: 14 amino acids. V dropped 6 bases and J dropped 10 bases, with 16 bases sitting between them. CDR1 MRHNA and CDR2 SNTAGT come from the germline V gene. The CDR3 is CASSPGPGRSPLHF. Here the CDR3 DNA reads TGTGCCAGCAGCCCCGGGCCTGGGCGATCACCCCTCCACTTT.

This chain joins TRBV9 and TRBJ1-6; D gene uncertain. There are 15 residues in the CDR3. In germline, CDR1 is SGDLS, CDR2 YYNGEE. Trimming shortened V by 3 bases and J by 3 bases, and 10 bases separated the two germline ends. CDR3 region: CASSALVGYNSPLHF. CDR3 nucleotide sequence: TGTGCCAGCAGCGCGCTAGTGGGCTATAATTCACCCCTCCACTTT.

The genes are TRBV18 and TRBJ1-2; D gene ambiguous. Germline V gene sequence: CDR1 KGHSH, CDR2 LQKENI. V was clipped by 2 bases and J by 3 bases, with 13 bases between them. This CDR3 contains 15 residues. CDR3 loop: CASSPNFGGDYGYTF. CDR3 nucleotides: TGTGCCAGCTCACCAAACTTTGGCGGGGACTATGGCTACACCTTC.

The chain is built from TRBV18 and TRBJ1-4; weak D call: TRBD1 (6 bases). Trimming cost V 3 bases and J 6 bases, with 20 bases left between them. Germline assignment: CDR1 KGHSH and CDR2 LQKENI. The CDR3 is 17 residues long. The CDR3 reads CASSPLPGDVYDEKLFF. For the CDR3, the DNA is TGTGCCAGCTCACCCCTTCCAGGGGATGTATATGATGAAAAACTGTTTTTT.

This chain uses TRBV19 with TRBJ1-5; 7 nucleotides line up with TRBD1. The germline gives CDR1 LNHDA, CDR2 SQIVND (reference sequence). This CDR3 contains 16 residues. The J segment lost 6 bases and the V segment lost 3 bases, leaving 11 bases of the junction unmatched. CDR3 protein: CASSISGRQGGQPQHF. The CDR3 DNA follows: TGTGCCAGTAGTATTTCGGGTCGACAGGGCGGTCAGCCCCAGCATTTT.

The genes are TRBV6-4 and TRBJ2-2, with 7 bases identical to TRBD2. V was pared by 2 bases and J by 6 bases, with 0 bases of the junction left unmatched. This CDR3 comprises 13 residues. CDR1 is MRHNA, CDR2 SNTAGT, per germline. The CDR3 loop reads CASSDGGAGELFF. CDR3 DNA: TGTGCCAGCAGTGACGGGGGGGCCGGGGAGCTGTTTTTT.

The chain combines TRBV7-8 with TRBJ1-1, with D unclear. Trimming shortened V by 1 base and J by 0 bases, and 12 bases separated the two germline ends. This CDR3 comprises 16 residues. The germline CDR1 and CDR2 sequences are SGHVS and FQNEAQ. The CDR3 sequence: CASSLGVRKLNTEAFF. The CDR3 bases are TGTGCCAGCAGCTTAGGGGTAAGGAAATTGAACACTGAAGCTTTCTTT.

This clone was picked up one time. CDR3 nucleotide sequence: TGCGCCAGCAGTGAGTCGGTAGAAACAGATACGCAGTATTTT. Protein: CASSESVETDTQYF. The V gene is TRBV10-1, the J gene TRBJ2-3; the D is unclear. This CDR3 is 14 amino acids long. Trimming took 0 bases from V and 3 from J, leaving 7 bases between them. Per the germline V gene, CDR1 is WNHNN and CDR2 is SYGVQD (reference sequence).

V is TRBV9 and J is TRBJ2-3, with 13 bases identical to TRBD2. With V trimmed by 4 bases and J by 6 bases, 5 bases remained unmatched. Germline V gene sequence: CDR1 SGDLS, CDR2 YYNGEE. This CDR3 has 15 residues. The CDR3 DNA follows: TGTGCCAGCAGCCGACTAGCGGGGGGCGGGGATACGCAGTATTTT. Its protein product is CASSRLAGGGDTQYF. The full variable domain, in which reference TRBV9 and TRBJ2-3 provide the parts outside the CDR3, is DSGVTQTPKHLITATGQRVTLRCSPRSGDLSVYWYQQSLDQGLQFLIQYYNGEERAKGNILERFSAQQFPDLHSELNLSSLELGDSALYFCASSRLAGGGDTQYFGPGTRLTVL.

The chain links TRBV28 to TRBJ1-5; tentative D call: TRBD1 (5 bases). CDR1 and CDR2 (germline): MDHEN, SYDVKM. V gave up 6 bases and J gave up 3 bases, with 15 bases separating them. The CDR3 is made up of 15 amino acids. CDR3 sequence: CASSIPRDSNQPQHF. CDR3 sequence (DNA): TGTGCCAGCAGCATCCCCCGGGACTCCAATCAGCCCCAGCATTTT.

The V call is TRBV19, the J call TRBJ2-4, with 7 bases aligning to TRBD1. The V and J ends lost 2 bases and 0 bases, in that order; junction bases with no gene match: 10. The CDR3 contains 18 residues. Germline CDR1 and CDR2: LNHDA and SQIVND (reference sequence). The CDR3 loop reads CASSISLGQALAKNIQYF. The CDR3 coding sequence is TGTGCCAGTAGTATATCCCTAGGACAGGCGCTAGCCAAAAACATTCAGTACTTC.